These 19 T cell receptor beta chains originate from one sample sequenced in a study of CD8+CD57+ T cells in acquired aplastic anemia. According to the study, genomic DNA was the template for TCR beta VDJ and CDR3 profiling. TCRdb independently ran MiXCR on the reads; one entry per CDR3 protein. Of 100,000 to 150,000 distinct CDR3 sequences detected, 40% appear once; the ten largest clones hold more than 2.5%. For sequencing, patients were chosen who had shown expansion of CD8+CD57+ cells by flow cytometry. The sequenced sample was sorted CD4+, CD8+, or CD8+CD57+ T cells (not recorded which) from PBMCs. These receptor sequences come from a human donor with aplastic anemia.

Points on this clonotype: A much larger clone sits a single nucleotide away, making a read error possible. As DNA, the CDR3 is TGTGCCAGCAGCTTAGGGAAGGAAGGTACGCAGTATTTT. Translating gives CASSLGKEGTQYF. J is TRBJ2-3 and V is TRBV7-9; D is unresolved. With 1 base removed from V and 8 bases from J, the gap between germline ends came to 10 bases. The germline V gene encodes CDR1 SEHNR and CDR2 FQNEAQ (reference sequence). The CDR3 totals 13 residues.

This clonotype showed up just a few times. The J gene is TRBJ2-2, the V gene TRBV18; 7 nucleotides align to TRBD1. The CDR3 is 14 amino acids. Germline V gene data show CDR1 as KGHSH and CDR2 as LQKENI. V lost 8 bases to trimming and J lost 3 bases; unmatched junction nucleotides: 6. CDR3 sequence: CASRTGTDTGELFF. Written as DNA, the CDR3 is TGTGCCAGCCGAACCGGGACAGACACCGGGGAGCTGTTTTTT.

A word on this clonotype: At one end, the junction sequence differs from germline, possibly due to a read error. The gene calls are TRBV11-1 and TRBJ2-1, with D maybe TRBD1 (5 bases). CDR1 is SGHAT and CDR2 is FQDESV in the germline V gene (reference sequence). The CDR3 length is 17 residues. The CDR3 DNA is TGTGCCAGCAGCTCCCTAGGGGCCCCGAGCTCCTACAGTGAGCAGTTCTTC. Protein sequence: CASSSLGAPSSYSEQFF.

This clonotype was counted many times. The J gene is TRBJ2-7, the V gene TRBV6-2 or TRBV6-3; D might be TRBD1 (5 bases). This CDR3 region has 12 residues. V lost 4 bases, J lost 5 bases, and 9 bases lay in between. The germline V gene encodes CDR1 MNHEY and CDR2 SVGEGT. CDR3 in amino acids: CASSLIGDEQYF. As DNA, the CDR3 is TGTGCCAGCAGTTTAATAGGGGACGAGCAGTACTTC.

J is TRBJ1-2 and V is TRBV7-2, with D unresolved. The germline V gene encodes CDR1 SGHTA and CDR2 FQGNSA. V lost 5 bases and J lost 3, with 13 bases in between. The CDR3 has 14 residues. The CDR3 DNA sequence: TGTGCCAGCAGCCCGGGTGAAAATGACTATGGCTACACCTTC. Its protein is CASSPGENDYGYTF.

This clonotype was seen repeatedly, ten times or more. The chain recombines TRBV10-3 with TRBJ1-2; possible D gene TRBD1, 6 bases. Germline assignment: CDR1 ENHRY and CDR2 SYGVKD. The CDR3 runs 15 residues. The ends were cut back, 4 bases at V and 3 bases at J, with 15 bases in the middle. As DNA, the CDR3 is TGTGCCATCAGTGGTAACAGGGACGAGTACTATGGCTACACCTTC. Translation: CAISGNRDEYYGYTF.

In this sample, this clonotype turned up many times. The genes are TRBV20-1 and TRBJ1-1; 8 nucleotides agree with TRBD1. Germline CDR1 DFQATT, CDR2 SNEGSKA (reference sequence). The CDR3 is made up of 15 amino acids. Trimming removed 5 bases from V and 1 base from J; junction bases left unmatched: 9. In nucleotides, the CDR3 is TGCAGTGCTGCAATCGCCGGGACAGGGAACACTGAAGCTTTCTTT. This encodes CSAAIAGTGNTEAFF.

Only a few counts were recorded for this clonotype. The CDR3 sequence is CATSRDNGWIYEQYF. The CDR3, as DNA: TGTGCCACCAGCAGAGATAATGGGTGGATCTACGAGCAGTACTTC. The J gene is TRBJ2-7, the V gene TRBV15; D remains unclear. The V gene lost 0 bases and the J gene lost 3 bases, with 12 bases spanning the gap. This CDR3 comprises 15 residues. Germline CDR1 reads LNHNV; CDR2 reads YYDKDF (reference sequence).

The V gene is TRBV25-1, the J gene TRBJ2-3; TRBD2 aligns across 7 bases. The germline CDR1 and CDR2 sequences are MGHDK and SYGVNS. After removal of 6 bases from V and 6 bases from J, the junction contained 15 bases not matched to a gene. This CDR3 is 16 amino acids long. The CDR3 region is CASSYSFLGGSDTQYF. CDR3 bases: TGTGCCAGCAGCTACTCCTTTCTGGGGGGGTCTGATACGCAGTATTTT.

The rearrangement joins TRBV29-1 to TRBJ2-7; 10 bases agree with TRBD1. The germline V gene has CDR1 SQVTM and CDR2 ANQGSEA. This CDR3 region has 16 residues. V shed 0 bases, J shed 2 bases, and the junction held 7 bases outside the gene matches. The CDR3 here is CSVEDRLGQGPYEQYF. The CDR3, as DNA: TGCAGCGTTGAAGATCGACTGGGACAGGGGCCCTACGAGCAGTACTTC.

This clonotype turned up a few times. A read error is possible here, since a much larger clone lies one base away. This chain links TRBV7-9 with TRBJ1-1; TRBD1 is a possible D gene (6 bases). With 1 base removed from V and 4 bases from J, the gap between germline ends came to 13 bases. The CDR3 runs 15 residues. Germline-derived CDR1 and CDR2 are SEHNR and FQNEAQ (reference sequence). Here the CDR3 reads CASSLVGHSSTEAFF. For the CDR3, the DNA is TGTGCCAGCAGCTTAGTGGGACATTCTAGCACTGAAGCTTTCTTT.

The CDR3 bases are TGTGCCATCAGCGACAGGGCAAATCAGCCCCAGCATTTT. Amino acids: CAISDRANQPQHF. The chain uses TRBV10-3 and TRBJ1-5; 7 bases are a match to TRBD1. This CDR3 has 13 residues. V gave up 6 bases and J gave up 4 bases; unmatched junction bases: 3. Germline CDR1 ENHRY, CDR2 SYGVKD.

As regards this clonotype: At one of its ends the junction is not consistent with the germline gene, which may arise from a read error. The rearrangement uses TRBV9 and TRBJ2-6, with TRBD1 matching over 10 bases. Germline values: CDR1 SGDLS, CDR2 YYNGEE. The CDR3 spans 17 residues. CDR3 amino acids: CASSRQGAYSGANALTF. The CDR3 region has the DNA TGTGCCAGCAGCAGACAGGGGGCCTACTCTGGGGCCAACGCCCTGACTTTC.

This clonotype was seen repeatedly, ten times or more. The chain joins TRBV7-3 to TRBJ1-1; tentative D call: TRBD1 (6 bases). With 5 bases removed from V and 0 bases from J, the gap between germline ends came to 10 bases. The CDR3 has 14 residues. Germline assignment: CDR1 SGHTA and CDR2 FQGTGA. In nucleotides, the CDR3 is TGTGCCAGCAGCCCGGGACAAATGAACACTGAAGCTTTCTTT. The encoded protein is CASSPGQMNTEAFF. The full variable domain, rest sourced from reference TRBV7-3 and TRBJ1-1, is GAGVSQTPSNKVTEKGKYVELRCDPISGHTALYWYRQSLGQGPEFLIYFQGTGAADDSGLPNDRFFAVRPEGSVSTLKIQRTERGDSAVYLCASSPGQMNTEAFFGQGTRLTVV.

This clonotype came up a few times. The J gene is TRBJ1-2, the V gene TRBV7-2; TRBD1 agrees at 9 bases. The CDR3 is 12 amino acids. V dropped 5 bases and J dropped 7; count of bases not matched to a gene: 2. Germline V gives CDR1 SGHTA, CDR2 FQGNSA. The CDR3 DNA sequence: TGTGCCAGCAGCACAGGGGGCGGTGGCTACACCTTC. It yields the protein CASSTGGGGYTF.

J is TRBJ1-6 and V is TRBV11-1, with D unclear. CDR3 length: 16 residues. The V gene lost 2 bases and the J gene lost 3 bases, with 11 bases spanning the gap. Germline loops: CDR1 SGHAT, CDR2 FQDESV (reference sequence). This CDR3 is CASSLSAINYNSPLHF. In DNA form, the CDR3 reads TGTGCCAGCAGCTTATCAGCGATCAACTATAATTCACCCCTCCACTTT.

The chain is built from TRBV29-1 and TRBJ2-1, with 10 bases fitting TRBD2. J lost 2 bases, V lost 6 bases, and 4 bases had no gene match. The CDR3 has 14 residues. The germline V gene encodes CDR1 SQVTM and CDR2 ANQGSEA. The CDR3 DNA sequence: TGCAGCGTAGTGAGCGGGGGGGCCTACAATGAGCAGTTCTTC. Its protein product is CSVVSGGAYNEQFF.

The chain employs TRBV9 and TRBJ2-2; TRBD1 matches at 8 bases. Germline V gene lookup returns CDR1 SGDLS and CDR2 YYNGEE. The CDR3 is made up of 13 amino acids. V was clipped by 5 bases and J by 7 bases; unmatched bases: 4. CDR3 DNA sequence: TGTGCCAGCAGGCAGGGGGCAGGCGGGGAGCTGTTTTTT. Protein product: CASRQGAGGELFF.

This clonotype appeared many times. The chain links TRBV7-8 to TRBJ2-5, with D tentatively TRBD1 or TRBD2 (5 bases each). The V gene lost 0 bases and the J gene lost 7 bases, with 18 bases spanning the gap. The germline V gene has CDR1 SGHVS and CDR2 FQNEAQ. This CDR3 comprises 16 residues. The CDR3 reads CASSLAGTDWGRTQYF. CDR3 DNA: TGTGCCAGCAGCTTAGCCGGGACGGACTGGGGGAGGACCCAGTACTTC.